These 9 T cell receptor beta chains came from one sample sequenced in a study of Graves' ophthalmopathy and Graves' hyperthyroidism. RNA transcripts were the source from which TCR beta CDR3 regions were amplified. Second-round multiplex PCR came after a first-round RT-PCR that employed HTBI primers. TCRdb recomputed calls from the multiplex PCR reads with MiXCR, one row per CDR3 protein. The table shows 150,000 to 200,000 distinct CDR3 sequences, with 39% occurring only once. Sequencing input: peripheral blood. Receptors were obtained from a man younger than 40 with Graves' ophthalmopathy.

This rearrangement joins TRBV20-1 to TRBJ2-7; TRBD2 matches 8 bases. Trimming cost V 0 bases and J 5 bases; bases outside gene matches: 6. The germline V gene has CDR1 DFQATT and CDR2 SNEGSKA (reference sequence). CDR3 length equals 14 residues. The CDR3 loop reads CSARDPSGSNEQYF. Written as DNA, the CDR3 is TGCAGTGCTAGAGATCCCAGCGGGAGCAACGAGCAGTACTTC.

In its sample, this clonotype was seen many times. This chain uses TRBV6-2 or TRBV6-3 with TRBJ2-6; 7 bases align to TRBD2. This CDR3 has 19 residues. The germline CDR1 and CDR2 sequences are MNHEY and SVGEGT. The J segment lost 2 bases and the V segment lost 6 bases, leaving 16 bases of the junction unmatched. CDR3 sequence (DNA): TGTGCCAGCAGCACCAGGGCGGGAGTAGTTCTTGCTGGGGCCAACGTCCTGACTTTC. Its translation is CASSTRAGVVLAGANVLTF.

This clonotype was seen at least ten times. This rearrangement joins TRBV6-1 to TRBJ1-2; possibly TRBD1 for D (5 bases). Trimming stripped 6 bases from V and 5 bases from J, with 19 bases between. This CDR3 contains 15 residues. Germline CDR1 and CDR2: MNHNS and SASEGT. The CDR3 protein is CASSQDYRLPYGYTF. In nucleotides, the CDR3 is TGTGCCAGCAGCCAAGATTACAGGTTACCTTATGGCTACACCTTC.

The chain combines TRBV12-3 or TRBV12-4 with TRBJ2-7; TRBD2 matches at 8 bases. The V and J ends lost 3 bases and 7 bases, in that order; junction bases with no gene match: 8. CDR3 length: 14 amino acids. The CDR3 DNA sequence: TGTGCCAGCAGTTTTACCGGGACTAGTAAAGAGCAGTACTTC. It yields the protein CASSFTGTSKEQYF.

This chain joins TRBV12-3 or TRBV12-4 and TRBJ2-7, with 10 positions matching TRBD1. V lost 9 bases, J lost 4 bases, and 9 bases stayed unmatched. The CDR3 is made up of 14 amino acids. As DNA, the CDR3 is TGTGCCAGTAGTATCCGGGACAGGGGATACGAGCAGTACTTC. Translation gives CASSIRDRGYEQYF.

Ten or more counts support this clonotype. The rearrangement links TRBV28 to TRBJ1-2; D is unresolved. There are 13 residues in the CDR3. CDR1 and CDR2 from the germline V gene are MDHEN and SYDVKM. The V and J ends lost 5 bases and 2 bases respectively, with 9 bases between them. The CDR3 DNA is TGTGCCAGCAGTCCCATAGCGAACTATGGCTACACCTTC. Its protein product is CASSPIANYGYTF.

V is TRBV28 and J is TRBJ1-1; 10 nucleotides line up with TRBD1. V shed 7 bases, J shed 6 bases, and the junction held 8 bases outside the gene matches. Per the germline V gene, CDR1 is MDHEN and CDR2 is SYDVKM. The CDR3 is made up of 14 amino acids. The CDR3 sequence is CASTPGQGIAEAFF. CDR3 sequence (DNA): TGTGCCAGCACCCCGGGACAGGGGATCGCTGAAGCTTTCTTT.

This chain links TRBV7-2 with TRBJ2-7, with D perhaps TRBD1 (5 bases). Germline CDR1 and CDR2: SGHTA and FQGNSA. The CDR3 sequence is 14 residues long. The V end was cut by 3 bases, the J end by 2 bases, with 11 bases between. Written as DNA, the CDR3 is TGTGCCAGCAGCTTCCCAGGGCCCGCCTACGAGCAGTACTTC. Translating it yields CASSFPGPAYEQYF.

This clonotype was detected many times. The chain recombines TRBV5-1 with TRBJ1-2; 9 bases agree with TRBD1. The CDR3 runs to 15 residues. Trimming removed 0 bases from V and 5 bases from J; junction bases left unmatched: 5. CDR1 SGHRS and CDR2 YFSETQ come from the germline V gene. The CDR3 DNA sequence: TGCGCCAGCAGCTTGGAACAGGGGGCGCGGTATGGCTACACCTTC. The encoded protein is CASSLEQGARYGYTF.